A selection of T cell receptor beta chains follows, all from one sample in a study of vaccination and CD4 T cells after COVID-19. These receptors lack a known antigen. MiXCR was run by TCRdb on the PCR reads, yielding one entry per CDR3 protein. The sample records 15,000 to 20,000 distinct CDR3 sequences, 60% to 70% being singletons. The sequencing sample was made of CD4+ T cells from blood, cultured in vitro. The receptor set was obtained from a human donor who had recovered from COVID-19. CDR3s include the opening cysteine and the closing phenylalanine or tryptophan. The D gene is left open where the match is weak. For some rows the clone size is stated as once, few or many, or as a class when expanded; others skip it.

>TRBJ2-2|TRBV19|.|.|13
TGTGTCAGTAGTATCCAACCCCCCGGGGAGCTGTTTTTT
CVSSIQPPGELFF
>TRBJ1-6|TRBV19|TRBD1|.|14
TGTGCCAGTAGTACGGGACAGGGTGCTTCACCCCTCCACTTT
CASSTGQGASPLHF
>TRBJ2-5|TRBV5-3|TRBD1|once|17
TGTGCCAGAAGCCAACAAGTAAACAGGGGGCTGCGGGAGACCCAGTACTTC
CARSQQVNRGLRETQYF
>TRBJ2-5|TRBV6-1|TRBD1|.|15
TGTGCCAGCAGTGAATTCAGGGGGAAGTGGGAGACCCAGTACTTC
CASSEFRGKWETQYF
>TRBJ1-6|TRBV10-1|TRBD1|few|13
TGCGCCAGCAGCCATTACAGGGGATCACCCCTCCACTTT
CASSHYRGSPLHF
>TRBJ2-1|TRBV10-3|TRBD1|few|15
TGTGCCATCAGTGATTCGACAGGGGGCCCCAATGAGCAGTTCTTC
CAISDSTGGPNEQFF
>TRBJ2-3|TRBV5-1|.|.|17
TGCGCCAGCAGCTTAACTCCAACCGGGAGTGAGGCAGATACGCAGTATTTT
CASSLTPTGSEADTQYF
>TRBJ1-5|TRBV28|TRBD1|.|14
TGTGCCAGCACTGGGACAGAACTTCTCCAGACCCAGCATTTT
CASTGTELLQTQHF
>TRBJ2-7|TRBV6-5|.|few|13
TGTGCCAGCAGTTACTCGACTTTTGGTGAGCAGTACTTC
CASSYSTFGEQYF
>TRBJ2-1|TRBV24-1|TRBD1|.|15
TGTGCCACCAGAGAGACAGGGGGCGAATACAATGAGCAGTTCTTC
CATRETGGEYNEQFF
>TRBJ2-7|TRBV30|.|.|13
TGTGCCTGGAGTAACGGACAGACCTACGAGCAGTACTTC
CAWSNGQTYEQYF
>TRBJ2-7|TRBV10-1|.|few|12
TGCGCCAGTGCGGGACAAACGGCCGAGCAGTACTTC
CASAGQTAEQYF
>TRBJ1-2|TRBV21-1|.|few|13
TGTGCCAGCACATTGGGACAGCCCTTCGGCTACACCTTC
CASTLGQPFGYTF
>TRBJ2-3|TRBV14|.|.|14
TGTGCCAGCAGCCAAGGACTAGGCACAGATACGCAGTATTTT
CASSQGLGTDTQYF
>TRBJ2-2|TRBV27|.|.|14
TGTGCCAGCAGGCCAACAGGGTCCGACGGGGAGCTGTTTTTT
CASRPTGSDGELFF
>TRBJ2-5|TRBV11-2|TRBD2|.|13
TGTGCCAGCAGTGTAGCGGGAGAAGAGACCCAGTACTTC
CASSVAGEETQYF
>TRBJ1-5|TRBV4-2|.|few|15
TGTGCCAGCAGCCAAGAGCAGGGTGGCAATCAGCCCCAGCATTTT
CASSQEQGGNQPQHF
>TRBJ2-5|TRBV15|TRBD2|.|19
TGTGCCACCAGCAGAGGGGGGGGGGAAAGGGTGAGGGCCCGAGAGACCCAGTACTTC
CATSRGGGERVRARETQYF
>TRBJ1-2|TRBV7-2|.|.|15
TGTGCCAGCAGCTTAGAGTATCAGGCTAACTATGGCTACACCTTC
CASSLEYQANYGYTF
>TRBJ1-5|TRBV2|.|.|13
TGTGCCAGCAGTGGGACCGTAGCTCAGCCCCAGCATTTT
CASSGTVAQPQHF
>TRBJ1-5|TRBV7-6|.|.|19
TGTGCCAGCAGCGGGGGTGGGGGATGCGATCGGAATAGCAATCAGCCCCAGCATTTT
CASSGGGGCDRNSNQPQHF
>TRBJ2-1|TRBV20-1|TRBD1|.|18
TGCAGTGCTAGAGATTATCGACGACAGGGCGGCCCCTACAATGAGCAGTTCTTC
CSARDYRRQGGPYNEQFF
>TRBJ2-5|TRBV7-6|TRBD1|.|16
TGTGCCAGCAGCTTATGGCCAGGGGGCTCCCAAGAGACCCAGTACTTC
CASSLWPGGSQETQYF
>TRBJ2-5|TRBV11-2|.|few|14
TGTGCCAGCAGCTCTCAGGGGATGGGAGAGACCCAGTACTTC
CASSSQGMGETQYF
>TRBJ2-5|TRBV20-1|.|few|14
TGCAGTGCTACGGATAAACAGAAGCAAGAGACCCAGTACTTC
CSATDKQKQETQYF
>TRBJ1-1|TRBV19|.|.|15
TGTGCCAGTAGCCGGGGCCATCCATTGAACACTGAAGCTTTCTTT
CASSRGHPLNTEAFF
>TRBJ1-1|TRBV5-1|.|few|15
TGCGCCAGCAGGGAGGGGGGGGTTTGGAACACTGAAGCTTTCTTT
CASREGGVWNTEAFF
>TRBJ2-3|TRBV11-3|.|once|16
TGTGCCAGCAGCCCGGCCGGGGATAGCGGAATAACTACGCAGTATTTT
CASSPAGDSGITTQYF
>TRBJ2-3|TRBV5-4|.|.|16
TGTGCCAGCAGCGCGACAAGACCTCCGATCACAGATACGCAGTATTTT
CASSATRPPITDTQYF
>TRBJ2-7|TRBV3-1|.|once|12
TGTGCCAGCAGCCTAACGCGATACGAGCAGTACTTC
CASSLTRYEQYF
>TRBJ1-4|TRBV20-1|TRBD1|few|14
TGCAGTGCTAGAGAAGCCTCAGGGGGGGAAAAACTGTTTTTT
CSAREASGGEKLFF
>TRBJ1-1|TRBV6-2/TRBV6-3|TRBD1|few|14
TGTGCCAGCAGTTTCCCAGGGGGGAACACTGAAGCTTTCTTT
CASSFPGGNTEAFF
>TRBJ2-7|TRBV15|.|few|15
TGTGCCACCAGCAGAGGGCGGGGGCTGGTCTACGAGCAGTACTTC
CATSRGRGLVYEQYF
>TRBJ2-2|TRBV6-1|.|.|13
TGTGCCAGCATCGTACTTGGAACCGGGGAGCTGTTTTTT
CASIVLGTGELFF
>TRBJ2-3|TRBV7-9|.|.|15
TGTGCCAGCTCCGACGGGGGCGGCCGCACAGATACGCAGTATTTT
CASSDGGGRTDTQYF
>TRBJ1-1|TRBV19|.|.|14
TGTGCCAGTAGTATCGGGGGCAGGGGAACTGAAGCTTTCTTT
CASSIGGRGTEAFF
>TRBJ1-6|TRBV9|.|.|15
TGTGCCAGCAGCGTAGACAGCGTCGGGAACTCACCCCTCCACTTT
CASSVDSVGNSPLHF
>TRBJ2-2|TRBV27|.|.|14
TGTGCCAGCAGTTTATCCGGCGGGACCGGGGAGCTGTTTTTT
CASSLSGGTGELFF
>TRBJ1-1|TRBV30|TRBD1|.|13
TGTGCCTGGAGTAGGAGGGGGCGGACTGAAGCTTTCTTT
CAWSRRGRTEAFF
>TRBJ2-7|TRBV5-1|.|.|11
TGCGCCAGCAGTACAGCCTACGAGCAGTACTTC
CASSTAYEQYF
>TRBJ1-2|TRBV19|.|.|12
TGTGCCAGTAGTATCAGTGACTATGGCTACACCTTC
CASSISDYGYTF
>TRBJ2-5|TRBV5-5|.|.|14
TGTGCCAGCAGCTTTTCAAGGGGCCGGGAGACCCAGTACTTC
CASSFSRGRETQYF
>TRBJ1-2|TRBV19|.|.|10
TGTGCCAGTAGCCGACGGGGCTACACCTTC
CASSRRGYTF
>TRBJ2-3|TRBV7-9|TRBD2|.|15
TGTGCCAGCAGCTGGGCTAGCGGAAGCACAGATACGCAGTATTTT
CASSWASGSTDTQYF
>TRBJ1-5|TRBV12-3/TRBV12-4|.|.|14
TGTGCCAGCAGCCGGGGTCCTAGCAATCAGCCCCAGCATTTT
CASSRGPSNQPQHF
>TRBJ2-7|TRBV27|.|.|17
TGTGCCAGCAGGGGCGTGCGGGACTCGGGAATTAGCTACGAGCAGTACTTC
CASRGVRDSGISYEQYF
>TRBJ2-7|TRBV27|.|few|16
TGTGCCAGCAGTTTACGATTGGACAGCCTGAGCTACGAGCAGTACTTC
CASSLRLDSLSYEQYF
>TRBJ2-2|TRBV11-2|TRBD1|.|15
TGTGCCAGCATCACGGACAGGGGGCTGCCCGGGGAGCTGTTTTTT
CASITDRGLPGELFF
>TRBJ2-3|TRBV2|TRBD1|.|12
TGTGCCAGCAGGTCAAACAGGGGAGCGCAGTATTTT
CASRSNRGAQYF